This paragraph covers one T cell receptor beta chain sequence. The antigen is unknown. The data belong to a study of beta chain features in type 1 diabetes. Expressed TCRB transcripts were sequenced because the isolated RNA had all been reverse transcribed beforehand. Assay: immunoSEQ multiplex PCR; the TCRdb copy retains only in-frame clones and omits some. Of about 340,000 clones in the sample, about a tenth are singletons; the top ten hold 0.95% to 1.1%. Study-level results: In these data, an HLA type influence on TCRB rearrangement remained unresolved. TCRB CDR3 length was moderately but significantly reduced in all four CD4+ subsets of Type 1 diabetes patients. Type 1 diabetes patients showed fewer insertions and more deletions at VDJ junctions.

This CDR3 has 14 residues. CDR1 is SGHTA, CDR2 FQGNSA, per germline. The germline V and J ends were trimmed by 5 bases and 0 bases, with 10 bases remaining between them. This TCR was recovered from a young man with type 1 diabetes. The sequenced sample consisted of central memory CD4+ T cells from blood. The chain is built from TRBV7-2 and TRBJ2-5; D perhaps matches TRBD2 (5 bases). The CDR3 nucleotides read TGTGCCAGCAGCACGGGATCGTACCAAGAGACCCAGTACTTC. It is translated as CASSTGSYQETQYF.